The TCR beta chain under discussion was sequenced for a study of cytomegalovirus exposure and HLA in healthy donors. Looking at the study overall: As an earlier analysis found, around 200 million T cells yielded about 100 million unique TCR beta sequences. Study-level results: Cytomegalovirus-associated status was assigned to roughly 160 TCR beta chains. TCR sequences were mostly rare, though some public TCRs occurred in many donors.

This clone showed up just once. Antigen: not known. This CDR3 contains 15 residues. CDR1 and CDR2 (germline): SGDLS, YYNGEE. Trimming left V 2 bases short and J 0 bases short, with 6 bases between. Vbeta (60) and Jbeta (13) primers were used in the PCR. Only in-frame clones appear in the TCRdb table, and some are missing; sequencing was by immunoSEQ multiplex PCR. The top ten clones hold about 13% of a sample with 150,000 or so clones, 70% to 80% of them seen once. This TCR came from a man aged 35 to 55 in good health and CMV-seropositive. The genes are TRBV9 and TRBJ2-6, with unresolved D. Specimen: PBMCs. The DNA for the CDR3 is TGTGCCAGCAGCGTTAGCAGCTCTGGGGCCAACGTCCTGACTTTC. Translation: CASSVSSSGANVLTF.